These 26 T cell receptor beta chains originate from one sample sequenced in a study of cytomegalovirus exposure and HLA in healthy donors. 13 Jbeta primers and 60 Vbeta primers were used for the PCR. The repertoire was sequenced with immunoSEQ multiplex PCR; TCRdb's copy has only in-frame clones and lacks some. In the table there are some 170,000 clones, roughly four fifths of which are singletons. Sequenced material: PBMCs. Every receptor here comes from a man in his forties or fifties in good health and CMV-seropositive.

This chain connects TRBV21-1 to TRBJ1-2; the D call TRBD1 from the table was never checked on the DNA. TRBV21-1 constitutes a pseudogene. The CDR3 has 15 amino acids. The CDR3 DNA is TGTGCCAGCAGCAGAGACAGGGACATTGTCTATGGCTACACCTTC. It codes for CASSRDRDIVYGYTF.

J is TRBJ1-5 and V is TRBV19; 9 positions agree with TRBD1. The V gene's germline CDR1 is LNHDA and CDR2 SQIVND (reference sequence). Trimming took 8 bases from V and 6 from J; bases not matched to a gene: 8. The CDR3 length is 14 residues. The CDR3 loop reads CASSGTGSGQPQHF. The CDR3, as DNA: TGTGCCAGTTCGGGGACAGGGTCGGGTCAGCCCCAGCATTTT.

This clone was observed a few times. The CDR3 sequence: CASSGSGGGETQYF. DNA for the CDR3: TGTGCCAGCAGCGGCTCAGGGGGCGGGGAGACCCAGTACTTC. The chain links TRBV9 to TRBJ2-5; TRBD1 aligns across 8 bases. This CDR3 spans 14 amino acids. Looked up from germline, CDR1 is SGDLS and CDR2 is YYNGEE. Trimming cost V 3 bases and J 5 bases; bases outside gene matches: 6.

The chain uses TRBV5-6 and TRBJ2-7, with TRBD1 as a possible D gene (6 bases). V shed 0 bases and J shed 4 bases, with 14 bases lying between them. This CDR3 is built from 15 residues. Per germline, CDR1 SGHDT and CDR2 YYEEEE. CDR3 sequence: CASSLEPRQGYEQYF. The CDR3 DNA follows: TGTGCCAGCAGCTTGGAGCCGCGGCAGGGGTACGAGCAGTACTTC.

This chain links TRBV28 with TRBJ2-1; 7 bases are shared with TRBD1. Germline lookup yields CDR1 MDHEN and CDR2 SYDVKM. Germline trimming cut 4 bases from V and 0 bases from J; bases unmatched to any gene: 21. The CDR3 extends over 21 amino acids. CDR3 in amino acids: CASSWPWTGRLLLSSYNEQFF. The CDR3 DNA is TGTGCCAGCAGTTGGCCTTGGACAGGTCGTCTACTACTTAGCTCCTACAATGAGCAGTTCTTC.

This CDR3 is CASSGTGTSSYNEQFF. CDR3 DNA: TGTGCCAGCAGCGGGACAGGGACGAGCTCCTACAATGAGCAGTTCTTC. This chain joins TRBV9 and TRBJ2-1, with 8 positions matching TRBD1. Germline V gene data show CDR1 as SGDLS and CDR2 as YYNGEE. This CDR3 is 16 amino acids long. V trimming: 3 bases; J trimming: 0 bases; junction bases outside the gene matches: 5.

The count of this clone is one. The chain is built from TRBV11-2 and TRBJ2-7; D gene unclear. The CDR3 totals 13 residues. V lost 5 bases, J lost 2 bases, and 10 bases lay in between. Germline V gene sequence: CDR1 SGHAT, CDR2 FQNNGV. CDR3 sequence (DNA): TGTGCCAGCAGCCCCCGAGAAGCCTACGAGCAGTACTTC. Its protein is CASSPREAYEQYF. The full variable domain, completed using reference TRBV11-2 and TRBJ2-7, is EAGVAQSPRYKIIEKRQSVAFWCNPISGHATLYWYQQILGQGPKLLIQFQNNGVVDDSQLPKDRFSAERLKGVDSTLKIQPAKLEDSAVYLCASSPREAYEQYFGPGTRLTVT.

This clone was seen a few times. The CDR3 spells CSAPSRGKAFF. The CDR3 nucleotides are TGCAGTGCTCCCAGTCGGGGTAAAGCTTTCTTT. This rearrangement joins TRBV20-1 to TRBJ1-1; D is undetermined. V lost 5 bases and J lost 9, with 13 bases in between. Per germline, CDR1 DFQATT and CDR2 SNEGSKA (reference sequence). The CDR3 spans 11 residues.

The V call is TRBV13, the J call TRBJ2-5, with 16 bases aligning to TRBD2. V dropped 1 base and J dropped 0; count of bases not matched to a gene: 5. CDR1 is PRHDT, CDR2 FYEKMQ, per germline (reference sequence). The CDR3 runs to 19 residues. The CDR3 loop is CASSLAGTSGREYQETQYF. The CDR3 region has the DNA TGTGCCAGCAGCTTAGCCGGGACTAGCGGGAGGGAGTACCAAGAGACCCAGTACTTC.

This chain connects TRBV7-9 to TRBJ2-5; TRBD1 matches 7 bases. This CDR3 has 16 amino acids. Per the germline V gene, CDR1 is SEHNR and CDR2 is FQNEAQ (reference sequence). The V segment lost 2 bases and the J segment 1 base; nucleotides outside the gene matches: 7. CDR3 sequence (DNA): TGTGCCAGCAGCTTAACAGGGGAGAGGGGCCAAGAGACCCAGTACTTC. Its protein product is CASSLTGERGQETQYF.

J is TRBJ1-2 and V is TRBV7-3, with 7 positions matching TRBD1. Per germline, CDR1 SGHTA and CDR2 FQGTGA. The V gene end was trimmed by 5 bases and the J gene end by 13 bases; junction bases not matched to a gene: 13. The CDR3 is made up of 13 amino acids. This chain's CDR3 is CASSPNPGQIFTF. Written as DNA, the CDR3 is TGTGCCAGCAGCCCTAACCCGGGACAGATATTCACCTTC.

The rearrangement joins TRBV28 to TRBJ1-5; D unresolved. Deletions cut 2 bases from V and 4 bases from J, with 6 bases between. The CDR3 extends over 13 amino acids. Germline CDR1 is MDHEN and CDR2 is SYDVKM. This CDR3 reads CASSLIGNQPQHF. CDR3 nucleotides: TGTGCCAGCAGTTTAATCGGGAATCAGCCCCAGCATTTT.

The chain couples TRBV5-1 to TRBJ2-1; a possible D gene is TRBD1 (6 bases). In germline, CDR1 is SGHRS, CDR2 YFSETQ. This CDR3 contains 13 residues. Trimming took off 0 bases at V and 7 bases at J, with 8 bases between the two ends. CDR3 DNA: TGCGCCAGCAGCTTGGACAGGGCTAATGAGCAGTTCTTC. Protein: CASSLDRANEQFF.

In its sample, this clone was seen a few times. The J gene is TRBJ2-1, the V gene TRBV19, with 10 nucleotides matching TRBD1. CDR1 is LNHDA and CDR2 is SQIVND in the germline V gene (reference sequence). The ends lost 3 bases at V and 5 bases at J; junction bases unmatched: 4. The CDR3 length is 15 residues. CDR3 bases: TGTGCCAGTAGTATTCGACAGGGGGCCGACAATGAGCAGTTCTTC. It translates to CASSIRQGADNEQFF.

The J gene is TRBJ2-5, the V gene TRBV21-1; TRBD2 is taken as the D call from the table, unchecked against the DNA. TRBV21-1 is noted as a pseudogene. CDR3 length equals 16 residues. CDR3 sequence: CASSGRTSGCQETQYF. CDR3 DNA: TGTGCCAGCAGCGGCCGGACTAGCGGGTGTCAAGAGACCCAGTACTTC.

The chain uses TRBV19 and TRBJ2-4; D might be TRBD1 (5 bases). Germline V CDR1 and CDR2: LNHDA, SQIVND (reference sequence). Trimming left V 11 bases short and J 7 bases short, with 12 bases between. The CDR3 is 11 amino acids. CDR3 sequence (DNA): TGTGCCTCCCAAGGGGTGAACATTCAGTACTTC. Translation: CASQGVNIQYF.

V and J are TRBV5-1 and TRBJ2-3, with 7 bases identical to TRBD2. The length of the CDR3 is 15 residues. The germline CDR1 and CDR2 sequences are SGHRS and YFSETQ. Losses at the gene ends were 5 bases for V and 2 bases for J; bases not matched to a gene: 8. The CDR3 loop is CASSKDGGNTDTQYF. CDR3 bases: TGCGCCAGCAGTAAAGACGGGGGGAACACAGATACGCAGTATTTT.

The chain recombines TRBV29-1 with TRBJ1-1; D call uncertain. V dropped 6 bases and J dropped 8 bases, with 10 bases sitting between them. Germline loops: CDR1 SQVTM, CDR2 ANQGSEA. The CDR3 totals 10 residues. CDR3 protein: CSVLTTEAFF. CDR3 nucleotides: TGCAGCGTCCTCACTACCGAAGCTTTCTTT.

The chain employs TRBV29-1 and TRBJ1-3; D is unclear. V lost 2 bases and J 0 bases, leaving 11 bases between the germline ends. CDR3 length: 15 residues. Germline CDR1 is SQVTM and CDR2 is ANQGSEA. Here the CDR3 reads CSVETGSRSGNTIYF. The CDR3 DNA is TGCAGCGTTGAAACGGGGTCCCGCTCTGGAAACACCATATATTTT.

The chain recombines TRBV28 with TRBJ2-5; TRBD1 agrees at 10 bases. Germline assignment: CDR1 MDHEN and CDR2 SYDVKM. V lost 5 bases, J lost 0 bases, and 15 bases stayed unmatched. CDR3 length: 19 amino acids. The CDR3 loop is CASSARTGQGTPYQETQYF. The CDR3 DNA sequence: TGTGCCAGCAGTGCTCGTACGGGACAGGGGACACCGTACCAAGAGACCCAGTACTTC.

This sequence joins TRBV30 and TRBJ2-7, with D possibly TRBD1 on 5 matching bases. The CDR3 runs 13 residues. V lost 1 base to trimming and J lost 3 bases, with 10 bases between them. Germline CDR1 GTSNPN, CDR2 SVGIG (reference sequence). CDR3 sequence reads: CAWSEARDYEQYF. The CDR3 region has the DNA TGTGCCTGGAGTGAAGCCAGGGACTACGAGCAGTACTTC.

This chain joins TRBV7-9 and TRBJ2-1; D remains unclear. The CDR3 length is 13 residues. Germline CDR1 reads SEHNR; CDR2 reads FQNEAQ (reference sequence). Trimming pared 5 bases from V and 5 bases from J, leaving 10 bases between. The CDR3 loop is CASSPYRNNEQFF. In DNA form, the CDR3 reads TGTGCCAGCAGCCCCTATAGAAACAATGAGCAGTTCTTC.

The V and J genes are TRBV29-1 and TRBJ1-1, with D maybe TRBD1 (5 bases). Germline CDR1 and CDR2: SQVTM and ANQGSEA. This CDR3 contains 12 residues. V lost 3 bases, J lost 8 bases, and 13 bases lay in between. In DNA, the CDR3 is TGCAGCGTTGACCACGACAGCACAGAAGCTTTCTTT. Translation: CSVDHDSTEAFF. Full variable domain (rest looked up from reference TRBV29-1 and TRBJ1-1): SAVISQKPSRDICQRGTSLTIQCQVDSQVTMMFWYRQQPGQSLTLIATANQGSEATYESGFVIDKFPISRPNLTFSTLTVSNMSPEDSSIYLCSVDHDSTEAFFGQGTRLTVV.

In DNA form, the CDR3 reads TGTGCCAGCAGTGGAACCCCAGCGTGGTCCTACAATGAGCAGTTCTTC. Amino acid sequence: CASSGTPAWSYNEQFF. V and J are TRBV6-1 and TRBJ2-1; unclear D gene. Trimming left V 4 bases short and J 1 base short, with 14 bases between. The CDR3 runs 16 residues. Germline V gene lookup returns CDR1 MNHNS and CDR2 SASEGT.

This sequence joins TRBV11-3 and TRBJ2-7, with 7 bases fitting TRBD2. The V gene's germline CDR1 is SGHNT and CDR2 YENEEA. V shed 5 bases, J shed 3 bases, and the junction held 7 bases outside the gene matches. This CDR3 spans 14 amino acids. The CDR3 DNA is TGTGCCAGCAGCAACCGGGACTACCTCTACGAGCAGTACTTC. This encodes CASSNRDYLYEQYF.

This clone was observed a handful of times. V gene TRBV2 combines with J gene TRBJ2-5, with a tentative D call TRBD1 (6 bases). Trimming removed 1 base from V and 0 bases from J, with 12 bases in between. This CDR3 has 16 amino acids. Per the germline V gene, CDR1 is SNHLY and CDR2 is FYNNEI. This CDR3 reads CASSEDSGAYQETQYF. CDR3 coding DNA: TGTGCCAGCAGTGAAGATTCAGGGGCCTACCAAGAGACCCAGTACTTC.